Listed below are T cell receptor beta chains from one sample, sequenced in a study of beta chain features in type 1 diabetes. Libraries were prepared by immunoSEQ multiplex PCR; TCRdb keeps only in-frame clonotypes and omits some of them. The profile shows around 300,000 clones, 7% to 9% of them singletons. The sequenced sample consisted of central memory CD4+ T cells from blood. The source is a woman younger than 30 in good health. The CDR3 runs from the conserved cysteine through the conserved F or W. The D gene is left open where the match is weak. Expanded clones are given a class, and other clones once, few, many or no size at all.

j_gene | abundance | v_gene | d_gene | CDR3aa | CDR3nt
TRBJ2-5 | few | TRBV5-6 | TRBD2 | CASSISLAGGETQYF | TGTGCCAGCAGCATATCACTAGCGGGAGGGGAGACCCAGTACTTC
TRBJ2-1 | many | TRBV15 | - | CATSRSLMNEQFF | TGTGCCACCAGCAGGTCGCTTATGAATGAGCAGTTCTTC
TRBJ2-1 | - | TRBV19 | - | CASRTGLHSYNEQFF | TGTGCCAGTAGGACCGGACTACACTCCTACAATGAGCAGTTCTTC
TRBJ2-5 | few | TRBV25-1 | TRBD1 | CASSLDRGVMKTQYF | TGTGCCAGCAGCTTAGACAGGGGGGTAATGAAGACCCAGTACTTC
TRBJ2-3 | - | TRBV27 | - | CASGKDSRPDTQYF | TGTGCCAGCGGAAAGGACTCCCGCCCAGATACGCAGTATTTT
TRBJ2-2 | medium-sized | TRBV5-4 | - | CASSLDRNTGELFF | TGTGCCAGCAGCTTGGACAGAAACACCGGGGAGCTGTTTTTT
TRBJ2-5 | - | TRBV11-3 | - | CASSGRGFWETQYF | TGTGCCAGCAGCGGGAGAGGGTTTTGGGAGACCCAGTACTTC
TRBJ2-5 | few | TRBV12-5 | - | CASGFYPKETQYF | TGTGCTAGTGGTTTTTACCCCAAAGAGACCCAGTACTTC
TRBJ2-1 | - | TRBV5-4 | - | CASSRNYNEQFF | TGTGCCAGCAGCCGCAACTACAATGAGCAGTTCTTC
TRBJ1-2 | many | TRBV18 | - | CASSPERNYGYTF | TGTGCCAGCTCACCCGAAAGAAACTATGGCTACACCTTC
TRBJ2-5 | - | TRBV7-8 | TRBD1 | CASSLGTGGETQYF | TGTGCCAGCAGCTTAGGGACAGGGGGAGAGACCCAGTACTTC
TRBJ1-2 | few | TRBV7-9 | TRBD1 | CASSSTGMRGYTF | TGTGCCAGCAGCTCGACAGGGATGCGTGGCTACACCTTC
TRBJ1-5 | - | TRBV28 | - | CASSFRSNQPQHF | TGTGCCAGCAGTTTTCGTAGCAATCAGCCCCAGCATTTT
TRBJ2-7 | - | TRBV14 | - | CASSQDHRFRQGGYEQYF | TGTGCCAGCAGCCAAGATCATAGGTTCCGGCAGGGAGGCTACGAGCAGTACTTC
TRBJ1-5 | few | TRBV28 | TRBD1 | CASSFRDRVRQPQHF | TGTGCCAGCAGCTTCCGGGACAGGGTCCGGCAGCCCCAGCATTTT
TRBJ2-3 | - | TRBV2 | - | CASSERRGTQYF | TGTGCCAGCAGTGAACGGCGAGGCACGCAGTATTTT
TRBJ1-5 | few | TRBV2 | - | CASGELYSNQPQHF | TGTGCCAGCGGAGAGCTTTATAGCAATCAGCCCCAGCATTTT
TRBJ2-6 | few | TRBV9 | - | CASSVVDGTGANVLTF | TGTGCCAGCAGCGTAGTCGACGGGACTGGGGCCAACGTCCTGACTTTC
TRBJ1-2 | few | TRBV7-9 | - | CASSYIRGGTLYGYTF | TGTGCCAGCAGCTACATTAGGGGCGGGACGCTCTATGGCTACACCTTC
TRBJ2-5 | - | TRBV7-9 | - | CASSFSAQGQSDF | TGTGCCAGCAGCTTTAGCGCCCAGGGGCAAAGCGACTTC
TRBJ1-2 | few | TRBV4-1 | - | CASSSGPRGYTF | TGCGCCAGCAGCTCGGGACCGAGGGGCTACACCTTC
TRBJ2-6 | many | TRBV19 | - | CASSASSGANVLTF | TGTGCCAGTAGTGCCTCCTCTGGGGCCAACGTCCTGACTTTC
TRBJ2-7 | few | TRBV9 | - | CASSAGKVSGAYEQYF | TGTGCCAGCAGCGCCGGAAAGGTCAGTGGAGCCTACGAGCAGTACTTC
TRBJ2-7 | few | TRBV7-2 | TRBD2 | CASSLKAGSYEQYF | TGTGCCAGCAGCTTAAAAGCGGGATCATACGAGCAGTACTTC
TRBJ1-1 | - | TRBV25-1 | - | CASSGVDTEAFF | TGTGCCAGCAGTGGGGTCGACACTGAAGCTTTCTTT
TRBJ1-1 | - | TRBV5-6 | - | CASSFRGGNLEAFF | TGTGCCAGCAGCTTTCGAGGGGGGAACCTTGAAGCTTTCTTT